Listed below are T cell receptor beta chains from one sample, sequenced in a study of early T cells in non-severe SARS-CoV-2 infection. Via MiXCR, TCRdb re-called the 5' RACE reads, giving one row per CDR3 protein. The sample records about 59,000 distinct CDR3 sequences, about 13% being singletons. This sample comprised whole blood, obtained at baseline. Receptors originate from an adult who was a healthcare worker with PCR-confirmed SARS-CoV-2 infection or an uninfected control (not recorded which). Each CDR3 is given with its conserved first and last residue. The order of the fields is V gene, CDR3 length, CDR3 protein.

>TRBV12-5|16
CASGNPGLAEYNEQFF
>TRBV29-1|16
CSVRGVQGMENTEAFF
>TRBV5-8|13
CASSPQERDTQYF
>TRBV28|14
CASAPSGQPYEQYF
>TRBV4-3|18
CASSQGLAGRHQGYEQFF
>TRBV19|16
CASTHRQGPANEKLFF
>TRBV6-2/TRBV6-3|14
CASSLRLATYEQYF
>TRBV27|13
CASSPAVSYEQYF
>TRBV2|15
CASSEWRGSTDTQYF
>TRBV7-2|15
CASSPRQGGTGELFF
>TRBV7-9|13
CASSYPYGDEQYF
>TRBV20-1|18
CSARDTPEREDGGDTQYF
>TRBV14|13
CASSLYGGSEAFF
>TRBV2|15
CASSHGTASTDTQYF
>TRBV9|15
CASSVAVTGGNEQFF
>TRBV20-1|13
CSARTRTNNEQFF
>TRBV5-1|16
CASKLAGASLQETQYF
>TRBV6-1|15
CASSGRDRDYNEQFF
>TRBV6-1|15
CASLRGTGVTDTQYF
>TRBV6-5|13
CASSYSGYAEAFF
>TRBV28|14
CASSFSQGAREQYF
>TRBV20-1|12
CSASGGSDIQYF
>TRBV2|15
CAGTPTPASTDTQYF
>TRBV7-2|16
CASSSVGTTSGNTIYF
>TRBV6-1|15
CASSEPGGFNYGYTF
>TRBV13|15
CASSLGRGSYNEQFF
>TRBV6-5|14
CASSYEGAEDEQYF
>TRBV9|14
CASSVWEDGNTIYF
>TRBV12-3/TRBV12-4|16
CASSLAGTGSRETQYF
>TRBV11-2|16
CASSLERTYPTGELFF
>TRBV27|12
CASSANRGEAFF
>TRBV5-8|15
CASSSRHLSTDTQYF
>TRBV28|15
CASSDMGAGTGELFF
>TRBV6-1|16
CASMDRKWPNTGELFF
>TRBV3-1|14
CASSRSGSGTEAFF
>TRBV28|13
CAIQDRSHEKLFF
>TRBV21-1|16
CASSKRRPFSGNTIYF
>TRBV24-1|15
CATESDTSSYNEQFF
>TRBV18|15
CASSPPVAGNYGYTF
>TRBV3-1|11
CASSQKVEQYF
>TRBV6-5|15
CASSWGRTGGTEAFF
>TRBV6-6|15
CASSYTGGRGDTQYF
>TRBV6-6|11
CASSYGDTQYF
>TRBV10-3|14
CAISEVAGSDGYTF
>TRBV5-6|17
CASSPFTGIGFPDTQYF
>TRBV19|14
CASIPQGARTEAFF
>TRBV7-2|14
CASSFRDAPYEQYF
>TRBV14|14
CASSQAAASYGYTF
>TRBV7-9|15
CASRSSGGGNEKLFF
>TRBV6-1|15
CASSEFLGVKYEQYF
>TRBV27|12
CASSLYNNEQFF
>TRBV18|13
CASSRQNEETQYF
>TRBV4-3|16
CASSQGAGTGYYEQYF
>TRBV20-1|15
CSADLDRDYNSPLHF
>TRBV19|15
CASSSPGTENYGYTF
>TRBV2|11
CARGTSDEQFF